A single sample is the source of the 8 T cell receptor beta chains below, sequenced in a study of radiotherapy plus CTLA-4 blockade in lung cancer. Some clones are missing from TCRdb's copy, which holds only in-frame ones; the method was immunoSEQ multiplex PCR. The sample holds around 120,000 clones, 65% to 85% seen once. This material consisted of peripheral blood, taken from a patient treated with radiotherapy plus ipilimumab. These receptors all come from a human donor with non-small cell lung cancer who had a partial response to radiotherapy plus ipilimumab.

This sequence joins TRBV5-1 and TRBJ2-7; 9 nucleotides agree with TRBD2. Germline V gives CDR1 SGHRS, CDR2 YFSETQ. J was trimmed by 5 bases and V by 0 bases; bases with no gene match: 6. The CDR3 totals 15 residues. DNA of the CDR3: TGCGCCAGCAGCTTGGCCGGGACTAGCATAGACGAGCAGTACTTC. Its translation is CASSLAGTSIDEQYF.

The chain employs TRBV11-1 and TRBJ2-7, with a weak D call TRBD1 (5 bases). The V end was cut by 1 base, the J end by 0 bases, with 7 bases between. Germline CDR1 SGHAT, CDR2 FQDESV (reference sequence). CDR3 length equals 14 residues. CDR3 region: CASSLGGGSYEQYV. The CDR3 bases are TGTGCCAGCAGCTTAGGGGGCGGCTCCTACGAGCAGTACGTC.

The rearrangement links TRBV11-3 to TRBJ2-1; 9 nucleotides line up with TRBD2. This CDR3 contains 16 residues. The V gene's germline CDR1 is SGHNT and CDR2 YENEEA. The junction had 7 bases not matched to a gene; V was cut back by 0 bases and J by 7 bases. The DNA for the CDR3 is TGTGCCAGCAGCTTAGATCTGCGGGAGGGGGGGAATGAGCAGTTCTTC. As protein: CASSLDLREGGNEQFF.

This sequence joins TRBV7-2 and TRBJ1-5, with 10 bases identical to TRBD1. The V and J ends lost 1 base and 0 bases, in that order; junction bases with no gene match: 3. CDR3 size: 17 residues. Per the germline V gene, CDR1 is SGHTA and CDR2 is FQGNSA. The CDR3 DNA follows: TGTGCCAGCAGCTTAGTAGGGACAGGGGATAGCAATCAGCCCCAGCATTTT. This sequence encodes CASSLVGTGDSNQPQHF. Together with reference TRBV7-2 and TRBJ1-5, the CDR3 gives the full variable domain: GAGVSQSPSNKVTEKGKDVELRCDPISGHTALYWYRQSLGQGLEFLIYFQGNSAPDKSGLPSDRFSAERTGGSVSTLTIQRTQQEDSAVYLCASSLVGTGDSNQPQHFGDGTRLSIL.

The CDR3 is CATSRDLAGLEGEAFF. As DNA, the CDR3 is TGTGCCACCAGCAGAGATCTTGCGGGGCTTGAGGGTGAAGCTTTCTTT. V gene TRBV15 combines with J gene TRBJ1-1; weak D call: TRBD1 (5 bases). Germline lookup yields CDR1 LNHNV and CDR2 YYDKDF (reference sequence). Trimming took 0 bases from V and 7 from J, leaving 18 bases between them. The CDR3 runs 16 residues.

The chain employs TRBV6-5 and TRBJ1-1; TRBD1 is a possible D gene (5 bases). The CDR3 is 15 amino acids. Germline V gives CDR1 MNHEY, CDR2 SVGAGI. V was shortened by 4 bases and J by 4 bases, with 16 bases between the two germline ends. The DNA for the CDR3 is TGTGCCAGCAGTTTAAACAGGACCCCCTTCACTGAAGCTTTCTTT. Translation: CASSLNRTPFTEAFF.

The V gene is TRBV9, the J gene TRBJ2-3; 7 positions agree with TRBD2. The V gene's germline CDR1 is SGDLS and CDR2 YYNGEE. The CDR3 has 15 amino acids. The junction had 5 bases not matched to a gene; V was cut back by 1 base and J by 3 bases. This CDR3 reads CASSVYGRATDTQYF. As DNA, the CDR3 is TGTGCCAGCAGCGTATATGGGAGGGCGACAGATACGCAGTATTTT.

This chain joins TRBV4-3 and TRBJ2-2; D may be TRBD1 (6 bases). The length of the CDR3 is 16 residues. V shed 0 bases and J shed 6 bases, with 14 bases lying between them. Germline V gene data show CDR1 as LGHNA and CDR2 as YSLEER. The CDR3 DNA follows: TGCGCCAGCAGCCAAGAAGGGGGTACAGTCGCCGGGGAGCTGTTTTTT. It codes for CASSQEGGTVAGELFF.